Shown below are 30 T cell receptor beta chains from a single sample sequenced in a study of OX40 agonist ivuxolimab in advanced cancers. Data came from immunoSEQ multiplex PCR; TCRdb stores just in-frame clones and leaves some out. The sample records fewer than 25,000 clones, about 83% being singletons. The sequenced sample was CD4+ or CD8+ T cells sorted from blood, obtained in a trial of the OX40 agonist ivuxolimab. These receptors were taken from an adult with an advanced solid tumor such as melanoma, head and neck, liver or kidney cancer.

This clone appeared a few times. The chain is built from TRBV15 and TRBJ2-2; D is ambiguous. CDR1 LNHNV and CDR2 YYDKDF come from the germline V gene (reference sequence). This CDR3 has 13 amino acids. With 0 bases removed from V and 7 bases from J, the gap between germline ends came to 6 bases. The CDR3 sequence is CATSRDGGGELFF. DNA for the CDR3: TGTGCCACCAGCAGAGATGGTGGCGGGGAGCTGTTTTTT.

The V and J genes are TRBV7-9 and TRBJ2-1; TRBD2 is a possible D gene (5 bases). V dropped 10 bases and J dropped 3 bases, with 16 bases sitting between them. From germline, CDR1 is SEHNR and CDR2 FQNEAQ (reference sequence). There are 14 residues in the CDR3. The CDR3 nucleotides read TGTGCCATCTTTAGCGTTTCCCTCTACAATGAGCAGTTCTTC. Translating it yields CAIFSVSLYNEQFF.

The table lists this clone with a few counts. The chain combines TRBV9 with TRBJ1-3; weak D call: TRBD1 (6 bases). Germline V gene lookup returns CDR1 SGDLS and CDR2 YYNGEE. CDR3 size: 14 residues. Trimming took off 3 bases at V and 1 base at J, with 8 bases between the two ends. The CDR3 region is CASSAQGSGNTIYF. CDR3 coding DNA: TGTGCCAGCAGCGCCCAGGGGTCTGGAAACACCATATATTTT.

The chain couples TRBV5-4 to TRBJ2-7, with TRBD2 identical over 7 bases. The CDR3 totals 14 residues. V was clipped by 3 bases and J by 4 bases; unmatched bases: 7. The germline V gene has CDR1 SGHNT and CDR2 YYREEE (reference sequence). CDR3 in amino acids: CASSSPGGNYEQYF. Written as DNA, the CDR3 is TGTGCCAGCAGCTCCCCCGGGGGGAATTACGAGCAGTACTTC.

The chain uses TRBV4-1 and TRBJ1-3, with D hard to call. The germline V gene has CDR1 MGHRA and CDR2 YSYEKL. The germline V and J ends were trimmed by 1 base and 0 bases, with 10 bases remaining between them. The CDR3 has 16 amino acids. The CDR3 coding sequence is TGCGCCAGCAGCCAAGGCGACTTGAGCTCTGGAAACACCATATATTTT. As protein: CASSQGDLSSGNTIYF.

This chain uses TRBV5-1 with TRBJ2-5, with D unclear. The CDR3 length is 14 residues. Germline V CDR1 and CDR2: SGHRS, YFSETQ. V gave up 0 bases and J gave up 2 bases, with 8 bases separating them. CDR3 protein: CASSLVASQETQYF. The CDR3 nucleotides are TGCGCCAGCAGCTTGGTGGCAAGTCAAGAGACCCAGTACTTC.

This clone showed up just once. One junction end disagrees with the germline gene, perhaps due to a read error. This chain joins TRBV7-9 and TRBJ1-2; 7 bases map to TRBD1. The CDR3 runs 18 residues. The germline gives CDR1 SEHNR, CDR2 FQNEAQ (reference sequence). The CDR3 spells CASSLGSGRTGARYGHTF. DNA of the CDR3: TGTGCCAGCAGCTTAGGGTCTGGGCGAACAGGGGCTCGCTATGGCCACACCTTC. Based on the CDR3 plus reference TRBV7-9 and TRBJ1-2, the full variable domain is DTGVSQNPRHKITKRGQNVTFRCDPISEHNRLYWYRQTLGQGPEFLTYFQNEAQLEKSRLLSDRFSAERPKGSFSTLEIQRTEQGDSAMYLCASSLGSGRTGARYGHTFGSGTRLTVV.

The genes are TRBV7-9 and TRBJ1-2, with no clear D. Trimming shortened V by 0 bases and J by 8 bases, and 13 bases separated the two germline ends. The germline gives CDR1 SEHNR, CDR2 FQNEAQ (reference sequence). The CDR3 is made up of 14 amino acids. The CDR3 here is CASSLALALGGYTF. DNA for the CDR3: TGTGCCAGCAGCTTAGCGTTGGCCCTGGGAGGCTACACCTTC.

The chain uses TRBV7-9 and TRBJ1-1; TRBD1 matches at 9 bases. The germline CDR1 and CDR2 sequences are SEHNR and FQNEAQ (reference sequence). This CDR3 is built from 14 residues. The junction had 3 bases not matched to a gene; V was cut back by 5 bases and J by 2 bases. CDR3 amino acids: CASSTTGGNTEAFF. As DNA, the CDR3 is TGTGCCAGCAGCACTACAGGGGGCAACACTGAAGCTTTCTTT.

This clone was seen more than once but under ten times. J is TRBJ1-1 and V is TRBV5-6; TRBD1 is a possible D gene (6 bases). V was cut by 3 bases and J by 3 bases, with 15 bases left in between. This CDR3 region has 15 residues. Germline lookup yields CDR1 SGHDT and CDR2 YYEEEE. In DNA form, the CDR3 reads TGTGCCAGCAGCTCAACAGGGAGTTCGTACACTGAAGCTTTCTTT. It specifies CASSSTGSSYTEAFF.

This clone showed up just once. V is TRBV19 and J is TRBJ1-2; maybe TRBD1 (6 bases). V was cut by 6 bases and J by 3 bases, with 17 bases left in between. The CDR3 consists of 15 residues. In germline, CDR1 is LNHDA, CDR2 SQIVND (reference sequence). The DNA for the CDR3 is TGTGCCAGTAGCCAATTGGGAGGGGGATACTATGGCTACACCTTC. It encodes CASSQLGGGYYGYTF. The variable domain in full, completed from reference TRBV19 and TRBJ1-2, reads DGGITQSPKYLFRKEGQNVTLSCEQNLNHDAMYWYRQDPGQGLRLIYYSQIVNDFQKGDIAEGYSVSREKKESFPLTVTSAQKNPTAFYLCASSQLGGGYYGYTFGSGTRLTVV.

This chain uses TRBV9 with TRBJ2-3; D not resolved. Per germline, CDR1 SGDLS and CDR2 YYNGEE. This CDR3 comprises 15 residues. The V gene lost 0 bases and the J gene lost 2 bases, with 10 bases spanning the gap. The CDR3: CASSVAQGPTDTQYF. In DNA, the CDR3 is TGTGCCAGCAGCGTAGCTCAAGGTCCCACAGATACGCAGTATTTT.

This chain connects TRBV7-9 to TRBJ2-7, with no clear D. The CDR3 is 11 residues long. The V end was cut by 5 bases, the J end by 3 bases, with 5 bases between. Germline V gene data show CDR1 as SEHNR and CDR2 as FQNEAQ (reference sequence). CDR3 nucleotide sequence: TGTGCCAGCAGCCATGACTACGAGCAGTACTTC. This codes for CASSHDYEQYF. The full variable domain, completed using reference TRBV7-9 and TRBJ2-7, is DTGVSQNPRHKITKRGQNVTFRCDPISEHNRLYWYRQTLGQGPEFLTYFQNEAQLEKSRLLSDRFSAERPKGSFSTLEIQRTEQGDSAMYLCASSHDYEQYFGPGTRLTVT.

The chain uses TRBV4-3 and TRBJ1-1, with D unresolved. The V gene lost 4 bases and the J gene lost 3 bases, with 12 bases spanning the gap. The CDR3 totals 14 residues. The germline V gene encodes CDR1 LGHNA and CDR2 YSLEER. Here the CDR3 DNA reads TGCGCCAGCAGCCCCAAGCGGGGATACACTGAAGCTTTCTTT. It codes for CASSPKRGYTEAFF.

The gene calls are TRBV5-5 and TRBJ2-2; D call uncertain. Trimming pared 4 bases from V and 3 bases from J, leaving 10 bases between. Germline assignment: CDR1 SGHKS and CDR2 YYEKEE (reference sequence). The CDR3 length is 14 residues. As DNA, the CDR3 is TGTGCCAGCAGCCTCCAACTTGACACCGGGGAGCTGTTTTTT. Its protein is CASSLQLDTGELFF.

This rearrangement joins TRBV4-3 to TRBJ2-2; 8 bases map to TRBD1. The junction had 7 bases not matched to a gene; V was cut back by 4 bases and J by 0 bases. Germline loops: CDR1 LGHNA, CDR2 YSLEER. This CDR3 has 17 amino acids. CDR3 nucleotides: TGCGCCAGCAGCCCCCGACAGGGGCTAACGAACACCGGGGAGCTGTTTTTT. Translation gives CASSPRQGLTNTGELFF.

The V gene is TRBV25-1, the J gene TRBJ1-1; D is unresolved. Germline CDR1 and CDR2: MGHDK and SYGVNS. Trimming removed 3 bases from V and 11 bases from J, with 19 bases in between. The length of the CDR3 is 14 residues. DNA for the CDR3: TGTGCCAGCAGTGATCTGAGTCCAGACGACCCGGCTTTCTTT. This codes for CASSDLSPDDPAFF.

CDR3 region: CASRTGRAYGYTF. CDR3 DNA: TGTGCCAGCAGGACCGGGAGAGCCTATGGCTACACCTTC. This chain links TRBV6-5 with TRBJ1-2, with no clear D. Germline values: CDR1 MNHEY, CDR2 SVGAGI. The CDR3 sequence is 13 residues long. The ends were cut back, 6 bases at V and 4 bases at J, with 12 bases in the middle.

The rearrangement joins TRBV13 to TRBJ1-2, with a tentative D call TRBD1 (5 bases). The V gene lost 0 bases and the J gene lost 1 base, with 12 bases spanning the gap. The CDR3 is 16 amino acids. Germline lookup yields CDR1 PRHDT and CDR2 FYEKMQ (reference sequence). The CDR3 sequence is CASSLGAGLHNYGYTF. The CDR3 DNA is TGTGCCAGCAGCTTAGGGGCAGGGCTTCATAACTATGGCTACACCTTC.

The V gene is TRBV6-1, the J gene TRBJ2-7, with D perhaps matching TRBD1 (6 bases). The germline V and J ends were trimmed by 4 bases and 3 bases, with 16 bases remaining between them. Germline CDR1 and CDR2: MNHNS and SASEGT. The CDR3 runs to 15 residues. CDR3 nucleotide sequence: TGTGCCAGCAGTGGGTCGGGACACTACCTCTACGAGCAGTACTTC. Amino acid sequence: CASSGSGHYLYEQYF.

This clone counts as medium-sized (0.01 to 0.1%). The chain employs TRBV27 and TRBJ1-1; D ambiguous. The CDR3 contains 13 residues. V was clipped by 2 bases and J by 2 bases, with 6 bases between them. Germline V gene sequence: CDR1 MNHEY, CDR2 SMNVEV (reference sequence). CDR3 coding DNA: TGTGCCAGCAGTTTAATGAGCAACACTGAAGCTTTCTTT. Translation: CASSLMSNTEAFF.

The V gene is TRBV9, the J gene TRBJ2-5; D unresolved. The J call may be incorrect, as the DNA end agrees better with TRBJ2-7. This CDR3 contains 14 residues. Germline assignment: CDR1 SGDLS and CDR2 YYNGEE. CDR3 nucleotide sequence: TGTGCCAGCAGCGTAGGTCTAAGTCGGTACGAGCAGTACTTC. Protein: CASSVGLSRYEQYF.

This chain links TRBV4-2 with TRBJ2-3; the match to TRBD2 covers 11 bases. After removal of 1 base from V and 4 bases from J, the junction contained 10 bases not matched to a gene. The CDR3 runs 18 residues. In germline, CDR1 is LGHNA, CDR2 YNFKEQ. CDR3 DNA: TGTGCCAGCAGCCAAGCGGCTAGCGGGGGGCCGGAGGCAGATACGCAGTATTTT. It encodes CASSQAASGGPEADTQYF.

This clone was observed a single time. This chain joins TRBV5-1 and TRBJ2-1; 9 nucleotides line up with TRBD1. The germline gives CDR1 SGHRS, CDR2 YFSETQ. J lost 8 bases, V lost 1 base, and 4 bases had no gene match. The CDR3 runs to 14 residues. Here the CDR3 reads CASSLRDRVHEQFF. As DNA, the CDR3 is TGCGCCAGCAGCTTGCGGGACAGGGTGCATGAGCAGTTCTTC.

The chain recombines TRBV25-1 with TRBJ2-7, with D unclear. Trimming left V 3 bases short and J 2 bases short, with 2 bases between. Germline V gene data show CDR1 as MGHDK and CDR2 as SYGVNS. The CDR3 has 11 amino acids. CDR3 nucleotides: TGTGCCAGCAGTGACCCCTACGAGCAGTACTTC. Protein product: CASSDPYEQYF.

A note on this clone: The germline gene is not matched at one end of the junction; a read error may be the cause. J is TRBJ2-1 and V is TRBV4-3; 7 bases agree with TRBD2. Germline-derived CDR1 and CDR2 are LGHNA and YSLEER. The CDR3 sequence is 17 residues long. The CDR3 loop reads CASSQESPAGSYSEQFF. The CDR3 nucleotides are TGCGCCAGCAGCCAAGAGTCTCCAGCGGGGAGTTACAGTGAGCAGTTCTTC.

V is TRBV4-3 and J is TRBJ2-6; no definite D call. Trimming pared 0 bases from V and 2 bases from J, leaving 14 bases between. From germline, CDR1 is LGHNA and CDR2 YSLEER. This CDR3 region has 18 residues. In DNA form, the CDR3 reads TGCGCCAGCAGCCAAGATATCGTCCTGGGTCCTGGGGCCAACGTCCTGACTTTC. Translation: CASSQDIVLGPGANVLTF.

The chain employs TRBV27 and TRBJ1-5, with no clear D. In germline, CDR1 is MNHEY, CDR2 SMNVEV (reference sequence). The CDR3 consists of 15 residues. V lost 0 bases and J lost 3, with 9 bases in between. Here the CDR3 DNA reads TGTGCCAGCAGTTTATCGGCAGGTAACAATCAGCCCCAGCATTTT. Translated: CASSLSAGNNQPQHF.

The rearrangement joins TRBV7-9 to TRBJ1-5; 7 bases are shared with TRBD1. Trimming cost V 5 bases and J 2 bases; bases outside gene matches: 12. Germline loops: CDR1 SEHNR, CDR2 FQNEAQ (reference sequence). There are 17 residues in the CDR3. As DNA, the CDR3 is TGTGCCAGCAGCCCGAATCCCCTGCAGGGGGGCAATCAGCCCCAGCATTTT. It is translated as CASSPNPLQGGNQPQHF.

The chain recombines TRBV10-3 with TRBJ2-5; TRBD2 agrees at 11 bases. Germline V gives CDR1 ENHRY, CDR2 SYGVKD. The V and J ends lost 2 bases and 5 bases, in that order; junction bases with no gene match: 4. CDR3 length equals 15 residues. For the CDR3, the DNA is TGTGCCATCAGTGAGCCGACTAGCGGGGAGGAGACCCAGTACTTC. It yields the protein CAISEPTSGEETQYF.